The present entry profiles one T cell receptor beta chain with its context. The CDR3 length is 17 residues. V was pared by 3 bases and J by 1 base, with 10 bases of the junction left unmatched. The germline V gene encodes CDR1 SGHAT and CDR2 FQNNGV. The data stem from a study of blood T cell repertoires in COVID-19. Study background: Italy, Spain and the United States were the sources of the convalescent and acute COVID-19 samples. The cDNA or gDNA used as material had been derived from T cells, B-cell-depleted T cells, or PBMCs.

Profiled with immunoSEQ multiplex PCR; TCRdb holds only in-frame clones, not every one. The profile covers tens of thousands of clones, with about 87% appearing a single time and 9.5% to 13% taken by the ten largest. The material sequenced was peripheral blood. The rearrangement links TRBV11-2 to TRBJ2-7; 9 bases are shared with TRBD2. The TCR sequence derives from an elderly man with active COVID-19. Written as DNA, the CDR3 is TGTGCCAGCAGCTTGGGGGCTAGCGGGAAAGGGTCCTACGAGCAGTACTTC. The encoded protein is CASSLGASGKGSYEQYF.